This entry lists 3 T cell receptor beta chains sequenced from one sample in a study of shared clonotypes between healthy human individuals. TCRdb's table, derived via immunoSEQ multiplex PCR, lists solely in-frame clones and lacks some. The sample includes millions of clones, approximately 95% of them seen just once. Sequencing was performed on naive CD4+ T cells from PBMCs. The subset: CD45RA+ positively selected. The receptors shown here come from a man aged 18-30 years in good health. Some clones in this sample may be carry-over from other donors' samples.

The V gene is TRBV18, the J gene TRBJ1-5; perhaps TRBD1 as D (5 bases). Trimming removed 4 bases at V and 7 bases at J, with 11 bases between. CDR3 length: 13 residues. CDR1 is KGHSH and CDR2 is LQKENI in the germline V gene. CDR3 protein: CASSLQGIQPQHF. The DNA for the CDR3 is TGTGCCAGCTCACTCCAGGGAATACAGCCCCAGCATTTT.

This chain joins TRBV5-1 and TRBJ2-3; D might be TRBD1 or TRBD2, each matching 5 bases. The V gene lost 5 bases and the J gene lost 5 bases, with 15 bases spanning the gap. This CDR3 has 14 amino acids. Per germline, CDR1 SGHRS and CDR2 YFSETQ. The CDR3 reads CASRPLGAVDTQYF. In DNA form, the CDR3 reads TGCGCCAGCAGACCCCTCGGGGCGGTAGATACGCAGTATTTT.

The rearrangement uses TRBV6-6 and TRBJ2-3, with D uncertain. The germline V and J ends were trimmed by 7 bases and 1 base, with 12 bases remaining between them. The CDR3 sequence is 14 residues long. Per germline, CDR1 MNHNY and CDR2 SVGAGI (reference sequence). The CDR3 reads CASTVERGTDTQYF. For the CDR3, the DNA is TGTGCCAGCACCGTAGAACGGGGCACAGATACGCAGTATTTT.